The 11 T cell receptor beta chains below all came from one sample that was sequenced in a study of cytomegalovirus exposure and HLA in healthy donors. The PCR was carried out with 60 Vbeta primers and 13 Jbeta primers. Method: immunoSEQ multiplex PCR; TCRdb's copy keeps in-frame clones and lacks some. The sample lists about 170,000 clones; about 62% were seen once. The sample taken for sequencing was PBMCs. These receptors were obtained from a man aged 40-49 years in good health and CMV-seronegative.

The chain employs TRBV30 and TRBJ1-2; perhaps TRBD1 as D (5 bases). The CDR3 runs to 13 residues. Germline CDR1 GTSNPN, CDR2 SVGIG (reference sequence). Trimming removed 4 bases at V and 8 bases at J, with 17 bases between. The CDR3 nucleotides read TGTGCCTGGAACTGGGCCGGGGGGGAGGGCTACACCTTC. Translating it yields CAWNWAGGEGYTF.

The rearrangement links TRBV5-1 to TRBJ1-4; 7 bases agree with TRBD1. Germline CDR1 is SGHRS and CDR2 is YFSETQ. This CDR3 contains 15 residues. Unmatched junction bases numbered 4, after V lost 2 bases and J lost 3 bases. In DNA, the CDR3 is TGCGCCAGCAGCTTAGACAGGGCCCCTAATGAAAAACTGTTTTTT. This gives the protein CASSLDRAPNEKLFF.

The gene calls are TRBV11-1 and TRBJ2-5; D might be TRBD1 (6 bases). This CDR3 comprises 15 residues. Trimming shortened V by 3 bases and J by 2 bases, and 13 bases separated the two germline ends. CDR1 is SGHAT, CDR2 FQDESV, per germline (reference sequence). The CDR3 loop reads CASSLPGTPQETQYF. Here the CDR3 DNA reads TGTGCCAGCAGCTTGCCCGGGACACCACAAGAGACCCAGTACTTC.

The chain links TRBV29-1 to TRBJ1-1; 9 bases map to TRBD1. Germline V CDR1 and CDR2: SQVTM, ANQGSEA. Trimming cost V 4 bases and J 6 bases; bases outside gene matches: 3. This CDR3 has 12 amino acids. As DNA, the CDR3 is TGCAGCGTTGGACAGGGGGACGCTGAAGCTTTCTTT. The encoded protein is CSVGQGDAEAFF.

The chain recombines TRBV4-2 with TRBJ2-7; 8 bases align to TRBD1. V trimming: 1 base; J trimming: 5 bases; junction bases outside the gene matches: 4. The CDR3 is made up of 14 amino acids. Germline CDR1 and CDR2: LGHNA and YNFKEQ. The CDR3, as DNA: TGTGCCAGCAGCCAAGTACAGGGGGACGACGAGCAGTACTTC. It specifies CASSQVQGDDEQYF.

To note about this clone: This specimen includes other DNA sequences encoding the same CDR3. V gene TRBV7-9 combines with J gene TRBJ2-7, with 10 bases identical to TRBD1. Germline lookup yields CDR1 SEHNR and CDR2 FQNEAQ (reference sequence). With 2 bases clipped from V and 4 bases from J, the junction kept 2 bases outside the gene matches. This CDR3 comprises 14 residues. This chain's CDR3 is CASSLRQGAYEQYF. CDR3 sequence (DNA): TGTGCCAGCAGCTTACGACAGGGGGCTTACGAGCAGTACTTC.

This clone was counted a few times. The chain uses TRBV6-1 and TRBJ2-3, with 8 nucleotides matching TRBD2. Looked up from germline, CDR1 is MNHNS and CDR2 is SASEGT. The CDR3 has 15 residues. The trim removed 4 bases at V and 1 base at J, leaving 4 bases unmatched. The CDR3 sequence: CASSGGGRGTDTQYF. The CDR3 DNA is TGTGCCAGCAGTGGCGGGGGGAGGGGCACAGATACGCAGTATTTT.

The V gene is TRBV5-1, the J gene TRBJ2-2; no clear D gene. The CDR3 has 13 amino acids. The V gene lost 6 bases and the J gene lost 1 base, with 7 bases spanning the gap. CDR1 is SGHRS and CDR2 is YFSETQ in the germline V gene. CDR3 in amino acids: CASKVQNTGELFF. The DNA of the CDR3 is TGCGCCAGCAAAGTACAGAACACCGGGGAGCTGTTTTTT.

The CDR3 is CASSSRQGAGEQYF. DNA for the CDR3: TGTGCCAGCAGCTCCCGCCAGGGGGCTGGCGAGCAGTACTTC. V gene TRBV9 combines with J gene TRBJ2-7; 8 nucleotides agree with TRBD1. The CDR3 covers 14 residues. V lost 4 bases to trimming and J lost 6 bases; unmatched junction nucleotides: 9. Germline CDR1 and CDR2: SGDLS and YYNGEE.

Concerning this clone itself: A read error may account for a junction end that differs from germline. The J gene is TRBJ2-7, the V gene TRBV7-7; TRBD2 matches 13 bases. The CDR3 covers 16 residues. Germline CDR1 is SSHAT and CDR2 is FNYEAQ (reference sequence). The chain's CDR3 is CASSPERLAGGGVQYF. The CDR3 nucleotides are TGTGCTAGCAGCCCCGAGAGACTAGCGGGAGGAGGTGTGCAGTACTTC.

V and J are TRBV7-2 and TRBJ2-7, with D perhaps matching TRBD2 (5 bases). Germline V gene lookup returns CDR1 SGHTA and CDR2 FQGNSA. The V end lost 3 bases, the J end lost 2 bases, and 11 bases lay between the germline ends. This CDR3 region has 14 residues. CDR3 DNA: TGTGCCAGCAGCTTGACGAGCGGTACCTACGAGCAGTACTTC. Protein sequence: CASSLTSGTYEQYF.